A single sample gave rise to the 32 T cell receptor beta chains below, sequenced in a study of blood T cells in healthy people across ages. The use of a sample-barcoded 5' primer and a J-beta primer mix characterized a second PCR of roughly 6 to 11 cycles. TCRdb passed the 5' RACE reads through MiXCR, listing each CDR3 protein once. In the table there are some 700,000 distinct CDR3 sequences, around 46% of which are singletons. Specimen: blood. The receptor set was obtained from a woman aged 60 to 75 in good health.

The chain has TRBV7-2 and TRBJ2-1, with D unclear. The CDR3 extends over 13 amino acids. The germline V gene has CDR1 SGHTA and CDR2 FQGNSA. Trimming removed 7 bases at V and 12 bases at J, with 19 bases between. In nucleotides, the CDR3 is TGTGCCAGCAACTCCCCCAACCTAGAAGCGCAGTTCTTC. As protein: CASNSPNLEAQFF.

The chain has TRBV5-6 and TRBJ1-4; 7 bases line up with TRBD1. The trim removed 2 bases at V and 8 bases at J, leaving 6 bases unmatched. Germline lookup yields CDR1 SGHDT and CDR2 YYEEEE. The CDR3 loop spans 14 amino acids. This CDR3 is CASSFIQGKEKLFF. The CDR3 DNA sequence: TGTGCCAGCAGCTTTATACAGGGGAAAGAAAAACTGTTTTTT.

CDR3 residues: CAIMASGNEQYF. For the CDR3, the DNA is TGTGCCATCATGGCTAGTGGTAATGAGCAGTACTTC. The chain employs TRBV10-3 and TRBJ2-7; D is ambiguous. The CDR3 is 12 amino acids. V was cut by 7 bases and J by 7 bases, with 14 bases left in between. Looked up from germline, CDR1 is ENHRY and CDR2 is SYGVKD.

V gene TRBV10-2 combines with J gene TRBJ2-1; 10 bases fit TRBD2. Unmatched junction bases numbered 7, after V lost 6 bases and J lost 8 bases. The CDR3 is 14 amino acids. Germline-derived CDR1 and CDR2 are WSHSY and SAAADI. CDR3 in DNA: TGCGCCAGCAGGCCAGCGGGGGGGCCAGATGAGCAGTTCTTC. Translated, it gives CASRPAGGPDEQFF.

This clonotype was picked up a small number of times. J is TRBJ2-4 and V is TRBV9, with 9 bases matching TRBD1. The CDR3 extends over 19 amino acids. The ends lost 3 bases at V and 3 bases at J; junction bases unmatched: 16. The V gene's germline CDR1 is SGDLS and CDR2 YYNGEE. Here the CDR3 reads CASSATPGTGRGGKNIQYF. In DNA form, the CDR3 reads TGTGCCAGCAGCGCCACCCCGGGGACAGGGCGCGGAGGCAAAAACATTCAGTACTTC. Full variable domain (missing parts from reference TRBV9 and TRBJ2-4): DSGVTQTPKHLITATGQRVTLRCSPRSGDLSVYWYQQSLDQGLQFLIQYYNGEERAKGNILERFSAQQFPDLHSELNLSSLELGDSALYFCASSATPGTGRGGKNIQYFGAGTRLSVL.

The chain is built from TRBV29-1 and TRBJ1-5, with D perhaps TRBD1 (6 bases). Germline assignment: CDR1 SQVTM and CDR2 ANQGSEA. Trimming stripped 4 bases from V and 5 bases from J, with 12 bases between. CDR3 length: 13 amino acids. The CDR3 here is CSVGDTLDQPQHF. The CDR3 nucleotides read TGCAGCGTTGGGGACACGTTGGATCAGCCCCAGCATTTT.

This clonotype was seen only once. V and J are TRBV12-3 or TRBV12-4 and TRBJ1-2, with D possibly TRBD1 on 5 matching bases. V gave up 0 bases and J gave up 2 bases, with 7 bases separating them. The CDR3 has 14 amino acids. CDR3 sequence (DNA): TGTGCCAGCAGTTTAGCAGGGGAAAACTATGGCTACACCTTC. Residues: CASSLAGENYGYTF.

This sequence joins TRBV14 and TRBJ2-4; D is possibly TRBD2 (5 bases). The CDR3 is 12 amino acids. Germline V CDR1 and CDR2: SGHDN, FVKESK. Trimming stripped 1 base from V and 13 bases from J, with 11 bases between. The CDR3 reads CASSQGTWRQYF. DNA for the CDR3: TGTGCCAGCAGCCAAGGGACCTGGAGGCAGTACTTC.

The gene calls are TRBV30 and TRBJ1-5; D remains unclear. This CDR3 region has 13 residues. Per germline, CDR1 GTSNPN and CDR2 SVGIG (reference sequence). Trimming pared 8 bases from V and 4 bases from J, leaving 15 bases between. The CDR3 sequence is CAANWELNQPQHF. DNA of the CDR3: TGTGCCGCCAATTGGGAGCTAAATCAGCCCCAGCATTTT.

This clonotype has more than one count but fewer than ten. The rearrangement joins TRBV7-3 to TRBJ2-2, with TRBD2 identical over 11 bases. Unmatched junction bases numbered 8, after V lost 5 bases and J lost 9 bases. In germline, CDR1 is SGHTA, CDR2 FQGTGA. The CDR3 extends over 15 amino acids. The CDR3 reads CASSPRTSGPWELFF. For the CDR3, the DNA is TGTGCCAGCAGCCCCAGGACTAGCGGGCCCTGGGAGCTGTTTTTT.

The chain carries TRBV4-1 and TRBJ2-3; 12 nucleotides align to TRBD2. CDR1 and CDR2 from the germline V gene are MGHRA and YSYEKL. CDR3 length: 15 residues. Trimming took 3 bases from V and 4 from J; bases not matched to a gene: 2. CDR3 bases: TGCGCCAGCAGCCAGACTAGCGGGAGTGCAGATACGCAGTATTTT. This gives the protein CASSQTSGSADTQYF.

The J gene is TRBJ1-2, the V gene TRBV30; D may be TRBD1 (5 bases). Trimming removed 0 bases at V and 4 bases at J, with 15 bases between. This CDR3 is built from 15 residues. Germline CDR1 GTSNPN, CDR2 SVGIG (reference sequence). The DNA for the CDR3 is TGTGCCTGGAGTGTGTTCCGGGGACGAAGCTATGGCTACACCTTC. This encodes CAWSVFRGRSYGYTF. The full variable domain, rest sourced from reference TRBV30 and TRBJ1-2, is SQTIHQWPATLVQPVGSPLSLECTVEGTSNPNLYWYRQAAGRGLQLLFYSVGIGQISSEVPQNLSASRPQDRQFILSSKKLLLSDSGFYLCAWSVFRGRSYGYTFGSGTRLTVV.

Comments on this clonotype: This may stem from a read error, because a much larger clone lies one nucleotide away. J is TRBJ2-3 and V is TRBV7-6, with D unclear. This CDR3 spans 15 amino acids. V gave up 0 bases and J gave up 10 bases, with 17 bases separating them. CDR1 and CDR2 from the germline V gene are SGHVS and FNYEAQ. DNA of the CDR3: TGTGCCAGCAGCTTAGCGTCCCAAGGGCTACATGCGCAGTATTTT. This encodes CASSLASQGLHAQYF.

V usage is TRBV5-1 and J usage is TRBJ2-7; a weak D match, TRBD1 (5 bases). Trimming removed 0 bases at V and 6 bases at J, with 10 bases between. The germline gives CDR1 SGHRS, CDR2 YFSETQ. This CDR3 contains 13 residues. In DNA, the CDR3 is TGCGCCAGCAGCTTGGCAGGGCTCTCCGAGCAGTACTTC. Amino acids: CASSLAGLSEQYF.

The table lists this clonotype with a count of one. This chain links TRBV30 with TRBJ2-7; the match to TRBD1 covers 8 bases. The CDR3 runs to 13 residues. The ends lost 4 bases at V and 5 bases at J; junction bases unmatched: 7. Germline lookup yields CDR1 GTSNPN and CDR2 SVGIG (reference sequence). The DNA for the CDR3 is TGTGCCTGGAAAGAGGACAGGGTTGACGAGCAGTACTTC. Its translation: CAWKEDRVDEQYF.

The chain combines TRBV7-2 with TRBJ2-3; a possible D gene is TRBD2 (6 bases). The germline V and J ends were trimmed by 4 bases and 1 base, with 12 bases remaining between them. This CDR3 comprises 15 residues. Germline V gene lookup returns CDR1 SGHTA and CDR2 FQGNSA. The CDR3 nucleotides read TGTGCCAGCAGCTCCTCACAGCGGGGCACAGATACGCAGTATTTT. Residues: CASSSSQRGTDTQYF.

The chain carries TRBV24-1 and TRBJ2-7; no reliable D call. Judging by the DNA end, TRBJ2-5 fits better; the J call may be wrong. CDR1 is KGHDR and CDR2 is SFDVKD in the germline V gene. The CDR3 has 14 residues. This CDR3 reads CATSDLQKGETQYF. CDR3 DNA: TGTGCCACCAGTGATTTGCAAAAGGGCGAGACCCAGTACTTC.

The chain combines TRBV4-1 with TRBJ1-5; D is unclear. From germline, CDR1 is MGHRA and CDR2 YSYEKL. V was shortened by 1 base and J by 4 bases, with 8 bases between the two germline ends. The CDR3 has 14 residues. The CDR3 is CASSQALANQPQHF. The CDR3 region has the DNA TGCGCCAGCAGCCAAGCGTTAGCGAATCAGCCCCAGCATTTT.

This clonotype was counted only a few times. The CDR3 nucleotides are TGTGCCAGAAGCAAAAGGACGGCCTCCTACGAGCAGTACTTC. It translates to CARSKRTASYEQYF. The chain has TRBV5-3 and TRBJ2-7; D not certain. TRBV5-3 is an ORF, with its function uncertain. This CDR3 is 14 amino acids long. With 4 bases removed from V and 0 bases from J, the gap between germline ends came to 11 bases.

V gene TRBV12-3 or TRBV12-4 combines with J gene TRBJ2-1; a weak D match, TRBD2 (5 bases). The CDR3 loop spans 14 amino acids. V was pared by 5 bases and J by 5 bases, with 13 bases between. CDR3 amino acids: CASSPWRTHNEQFF. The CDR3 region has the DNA TGTGCCAGCAGTCCTTGGAGGACCCACAATGAGCAGTTCTTC.

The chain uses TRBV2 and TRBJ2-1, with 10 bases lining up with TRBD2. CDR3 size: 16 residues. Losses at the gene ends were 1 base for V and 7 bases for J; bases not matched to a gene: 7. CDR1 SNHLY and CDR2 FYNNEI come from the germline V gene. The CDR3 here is CASSEEEASGRNEQFF. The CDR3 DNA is TGTGCCAGCAGTGAAGAGGAAGCTAGCGGGAGAAATGAGCAGTTCTTC.

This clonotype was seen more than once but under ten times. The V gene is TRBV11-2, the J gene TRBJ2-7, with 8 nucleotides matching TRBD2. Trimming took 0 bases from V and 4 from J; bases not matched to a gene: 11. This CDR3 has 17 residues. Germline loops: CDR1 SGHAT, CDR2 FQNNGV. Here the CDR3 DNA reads TGTGCCAGCAGCTTAGATCTGGCTAGCGGGTATTATTACGAGCAGTACTTC. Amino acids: CASSLDLASGYYYEQYF. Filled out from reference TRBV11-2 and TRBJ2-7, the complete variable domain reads EAGVAQSPRYKIIEKRQSVAFWCNPISGHATLYWYQQILGQGPKLLIQFQNNGVVDDSQLPKDRFSAERLKGVDSTLKIQPAKLEDSAVYLCASSLDLASGYYYEQYFGPGTRLTVT.

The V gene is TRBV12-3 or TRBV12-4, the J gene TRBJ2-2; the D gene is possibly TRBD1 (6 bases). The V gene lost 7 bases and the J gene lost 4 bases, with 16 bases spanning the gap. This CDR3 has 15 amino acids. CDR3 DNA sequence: TGTGCCAGCACAGGGGAATACGCACTCACCGGGGAGCTGTTTTTT. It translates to CASTGEYALTGELFF.

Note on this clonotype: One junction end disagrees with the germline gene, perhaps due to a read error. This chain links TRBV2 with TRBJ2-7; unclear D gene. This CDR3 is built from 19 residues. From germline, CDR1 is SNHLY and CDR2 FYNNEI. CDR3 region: CAGSRMRSASLRWVYEQYF. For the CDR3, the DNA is TGTGCCGGCAGTAGAATGCGCTCGGCAAGCTTAAGATGGGTCTACGAGCAGTACTTC.

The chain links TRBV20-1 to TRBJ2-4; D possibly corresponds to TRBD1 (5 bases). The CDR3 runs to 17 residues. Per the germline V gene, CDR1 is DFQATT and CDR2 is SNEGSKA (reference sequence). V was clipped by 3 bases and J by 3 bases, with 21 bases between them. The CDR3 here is CSASGPLLQEVKNIQYF. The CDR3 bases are TGCAGTGCTAGTGGCCCCCTTCTACAGGAAGTCAAAAACATTCAGTACTTC.

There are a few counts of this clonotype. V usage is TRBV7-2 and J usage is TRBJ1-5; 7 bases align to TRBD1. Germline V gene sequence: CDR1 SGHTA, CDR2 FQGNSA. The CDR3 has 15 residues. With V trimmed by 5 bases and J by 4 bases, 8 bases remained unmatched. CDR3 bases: TGTGCCAGCAGCATAGGATGGGACAGAAATCAGCCCCAGCATTTT. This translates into CASSIGWDRNQPQHF.

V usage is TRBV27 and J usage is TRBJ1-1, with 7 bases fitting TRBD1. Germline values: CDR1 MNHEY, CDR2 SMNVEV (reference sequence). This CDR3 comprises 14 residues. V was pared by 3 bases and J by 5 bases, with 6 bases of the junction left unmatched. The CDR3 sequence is CASSFWDRPTEAFF. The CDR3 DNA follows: TGTGCCAGCAGTTTTTGGGACAGACCAACTGAAGCTTTCTTT.

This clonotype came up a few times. The CDR3 bases are TGTGCCAGCAGTCCAGGGGGGGGGCTATTCTCCTACGAGCAGTACTTC. This translates into CASSPGGGLFSYEQYF. This chain uses TRBV7-2 with TRBJ2-7; tentatively, D is TRBD1 or TRBD2 (7 bases each). Germline V lookup: CDR1 SGHTA, CDR2 FQGNSA. V was trimmed by 6 bases and J by 0 bases, leaving 18 bases between them. The CDR3 spans 16 residues.

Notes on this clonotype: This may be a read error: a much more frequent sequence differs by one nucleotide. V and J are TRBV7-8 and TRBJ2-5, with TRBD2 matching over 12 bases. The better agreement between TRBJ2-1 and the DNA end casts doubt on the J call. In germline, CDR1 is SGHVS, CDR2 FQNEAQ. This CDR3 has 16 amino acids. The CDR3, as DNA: TGTGCCAGCAGCTTGAGACTAGCGGGAGACTTTGAGACCCAGTTCTTC. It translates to CASSLRLAGDFETQFF.

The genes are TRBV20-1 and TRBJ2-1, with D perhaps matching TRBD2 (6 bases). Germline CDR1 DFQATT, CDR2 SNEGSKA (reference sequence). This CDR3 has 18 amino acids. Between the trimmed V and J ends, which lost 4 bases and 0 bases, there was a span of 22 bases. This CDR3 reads CSATTRGSFSGSYNEQFF. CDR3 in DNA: TGCAGTGCTACGACTAGAGGGTCTTTCTCTGGCTCCTACAATGAGCAGTTCTTC.

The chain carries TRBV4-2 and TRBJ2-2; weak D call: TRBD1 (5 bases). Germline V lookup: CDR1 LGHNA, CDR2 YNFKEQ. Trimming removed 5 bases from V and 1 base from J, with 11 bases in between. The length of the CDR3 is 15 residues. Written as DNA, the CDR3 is TGTGCCAGCAGCTTCACAGGAGAGAACACCGGGGAGCTGTTTTTT. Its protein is CASSFTGENTGELFF.

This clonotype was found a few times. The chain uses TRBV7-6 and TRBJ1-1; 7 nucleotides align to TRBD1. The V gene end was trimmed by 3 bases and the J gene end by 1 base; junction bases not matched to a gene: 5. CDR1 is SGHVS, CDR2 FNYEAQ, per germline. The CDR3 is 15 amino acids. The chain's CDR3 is CASSFSTGKNTEAFF. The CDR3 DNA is TGTGCCAGCAGCTTTTCGACAGGGAAGAACACTGAAGCTTTCTTT.